A selection of T cell receptor beta chains follows, all from one sample in a study of graft-versus-host responses after intestinal transplantation. These receptors have no identified antigens. Using immunoSEQ multiplex PCR, the repertoire was profiled, and TCRdb retains in-frame clones only, with some absent. This table has around 97,000 clones, 75% to 95% appearing once. The sequences come from unstimulated CD4+ T cells sorted from spleen or lymph node cells, collected before transplant. The receptors stem from a human donor who was the organ donor for an intestinal transplant. The CDR3 runs from the conserved cysteine through the conserved F or W. D genes are given only for firm matches. Size is stated for part of the rows, as once, few or many counts, or as a class when the clone is expanded.

clone_size	d_call	j_call	v_call	cdr3_aa	cdr3_nt
.	TRBD1	TRBJ2-1	TRBV18	CASSPDRLIPNEQFF	TGTGCCAGCTCACCGGACAGGTTAATACCCAATGAGCAGTTCTTC
.	.	TRBJ1-2	TRBV7-2	CASSLGGRGTVANYGYTF	TGTGCCAGCAGCTTAGGGGGGAGGGGGACGGTAGCTAACTATGGCTACACCTTC
.	.	TRBJ1-6	TRBV7-9	CASSLDRAVSPLHF	TGTGCCAGCAGCTTAGACAGGGCGGTTAGTCCCCTCCACTTT
.	TRBD1	TRBJ1-5	TRBV19	CASSLSDRGLYQPQHF	TGTGCCAGTAGTCTTTCGGACAGGGGGCTTTATCAGCCCCAGCATTTT
.	.	TRBJ1-2	TRBV6-1	CASSLRTAYGYTF	TGTGCCAGCAGTCTTCGGACAGCGTATGGCTACACCTTC
.	.	TRBJ1-1	TRBV5-5	CASSSRPQGATEAFF	TGTGCCAGCAGCTCACGACCGCAGGGCGCCACTGAAGCTTTCTTT
.	.	TRBJ2-7	TRBV5-6	CASSFIARPQQYF	TGTGCCAGCAGCTTTATCGCGCGGCCACAGCAGTACTTC
.	TRBD1	TRBJ2-7	TRBV27	CASPGQESPDAYEQYF	TGTGCCAGCCCGGGACAGGAGTCACCGGACGCCTACGAGCAGTACTTC
once	.	TRBJ2-2	TRBV4-3	CASSLTPSRRGTGELFF	TGCGCCAGCAGCCTAACCCCTTCGCGGCGGGGCACCGGGGAGCTGTTTTTT
.	.	TRBJ2-1	TRBV9	CASSVALRGYNEQFF	TGTGCCAGCAGCGTAGCCTTGAGGGGGTACAATGAGCAGTTCTTC
.	TRBD2	TRBJ2-3	TRBV7-2	CASSQGRVRGIDTQYF	TGTGCCAGCAGCCAGGGACGGGTGCGGGGGATAGATACGCAGTATTTT
once	TRBD1	TRBJ1-5	TRBV29-1	CSVLRLGRPGTGGGQPQHF	TGCAGCGTTCTGAGGTTGGGCCGACCCGGGACAGGGGGCGGGCAGCCCCAGCATTTT
.	.	TRBJ2-7	TRBV9	CASSVGGGGTYEQYF	TGTGCCAGCAGCGTTGGGGGAGGGGGGACCTACGAGCAGTACTTC
.	.	TRBJ2-1	TRBV14	CASSQGMVGGVGEQFF	TGTGCCAGCAGCCAAGGAATGGTAGGGGGGGTCGGTGAGCAGTTCTTC
.	TRBD1	TRBJ2-7	TRBV25-1	CASSGFVDRGSPYEQYF	TGTGCCAGCAGTGGATTCGTTGACAGGGGAAGTCCCTACGAGCAGTACTTC
.	TRBD2	TRBJ2-1	TRBV4-2	CASSQGSSGIFYNEQFF	TGTGCCAGCAGCCAAGGGTCTAGCGGAATTTTCTACAATGAGCAGTTCTTC
.	TRBD1	TRBJ2-7	TRBV28	CASSFHTGTGNHEQYF	TGTGCCAGCAGTTTCCACACCGGGACAGGGAACCACGAGCAGTACTTC
once	TRBD1	TRBJ1-5	TRBV28	CASSLSGQGNQPQHF	TGTGCCAGCAGTTTATCCGGACAGGGCAATCAGCCCCAGCATTTT
.	.	TRBJ1-3	TRBV9	CASSGNSRGFGNTIYF	TGTGCCAGCAGCGGTAATTCCCGAGGGTTTGGAAACACCATATATTTT
.	.	TRBJ2-5	TRBV18	CASSPAGRETQYF	TGTGCCAGCTCACCAGCAGGGCGGGAGACCCAGTACTTC
.	.	TRBJ1-1	TRBV5-1	CASSLQGRAVDTEAFF	TGCGCCAGCAGCTTGCAGGGAAGGGCGGTGGACACTGAAGCTTTCTTT